This entry lists 30 T cell receptor beta chains sequenced from one sample in a study of cytomegalovirus exposure and HLA in healthy donors. It was with 60 Vbeta and 13 Jbeta primers that the PCR ran. Profiled with immunoSEQ multiplex PCR; TCRdb holds only in-frame clones, not every one. The sample includes tens of thousands of clones, 78% of them seen just once. Sequenced material: PBMCs. The receptor source for this set is a woman aged 40 to 55 in good health and CMV-seropositive.

The chain is built from TRBV29-1 and TRBJ1-2, with D possibly being TRBD1 (5 bases). Germline V gives CDR1 SQVTM, CDR2 ANQGSEA. This CDR3 region has 14 residues. V was cut by 7 bases and J by 2 bases, with 17 bases left in between. In DNA, the CDR3 is TGCAGCGCCCGGGCCCAGGGCCTAAACTATGGCTACACCTTC. This codes for CSARAQGLNYGYTF.

This sequence joins TRBV11-3 and TRBJ2-1; D not resolved. This CDR3 is 14 amino acids long. The V end lost 2 bases, the J end lost 7 bases, and 12 bases lay between the germline ends. Germline V gene lookup returns CDR1 SGHNT and CDR2 YENEEA. CDR3 protein: CASSLTSIRNEQFF. CDR3 in DNA: TGTGCCAGCAGCTTAACGTCTATTCGTAATGAGCAGTTCTTC.

This clone occurred once. This chain joins TRBV4-2 and TRBJ2-7; 7 bases align to TRBD1. V gave up 3 bases and J gave up 6 bases; unmatched junction bases: 14. This CDR3 is built from 16 residues. Germline V gene data show CDR1 as LGHNA and CDR2 as YNFKEQ. The CDR3, as DNA: TGTGCCAGCAGCCACTTCGGGGTGCAGGGGGTGGGCGAGCAGTACTTC. It yields the protein CASSHFGVQGVGEQYF.

V and J are TRBV11-3 and TRBJ1-1; D might be TRBD1 (6 bases). CDR1 is SGHNT, CDR2 YENEEA, per germline. The CDR3 has 14 amino acids. V shed 0 bases and J shed 5 bases, with 10 bases lying between them. CDR3 sequence (DNA): TGTGCCAGCAGCTTAGAGGCAGGGGTTACTGAAGCTTTCTTT. Protein: CASSLEAGVTEAFF.

For this clone: Within the sample, other DNA sequences also encode this same CDR3. This chain links TRBV27 with TRBJ1-2, with 10 nucleotides matching TRBD1. The CDR3 is 18 amino acids. Germline CDR1 MNHEY, CDR2 SMNVEV (reference sequence). With V trimmed by 3 bases and J by 5 bases, 15 bases remained unmatched. CDR3 in amino acids: CASSLSGAPGTGVYGYTF. CDR3 DNA sequence: TGTGCCAGCAGTTTGTCGGGTGCCCCCGGGACAGGGGTATATGGCTACACCTTC.

The chain combines TRBV11-3 with TRBJ2-1, with D unresolved. This CDR3 has 17 residues. Trimming removed 0 bases at V and 0 bases at J, with 12 bases between. Per the germline V gene, CDR1 is SGHNT and CDR2 is YENEEA. The CDR3 is CASSLEGSPSSYNEQFF. CDR3 nucleotide sequence: TGTGCCAGCAGCTTAGAGGGCAGCCCAAGCTCCTACAATGAGCAGTTCTTC.

Only a few counts were recorded for this clone. The chain links TRBV6-1 to TRBJ2-1; TRBD2 is a possible D gene (5 bases). Germline values: CDR1 MNHNS, CDR2 SASEGT. There are 14 residues in the CDR3. V lost 3 bases, J lost 4 bases, and 10 bases lay in between. CDR3: CASSDLDFYNEQFF. Here the CDR3 DNA reads TGTGCCAGCAGTGACTTGGACTTTTACAATGAGCAGTTCTTC.

This clone is a singleton in its sample. The chain is built from TRBV7-9 and TRBJ2-1, with 13 bases fitting TRBD2. V lost 3 bases to trimming and J lost 7 bases; unmatched junction nucleotides: 6. Germline V CDR1 and CDR2: SEHNR, FQNEAQ (reference sequence). This CDR3 region has 16 residues. The CDR3, as DNA: TGTGCCAGCAGCTTGGGACTAGCGGGACCCGCGAATGAGCAGTTCTTC. Amino acids: CASSLGLAGPANEQFF.

This clone appeared a few times. The genes are TRBV7-3 and TRBJ2-1; TRBD2 agrees at 12 bases. This CDR3 region has 20 residues. Germline V gene data show CDR1 as SGHTA and CDR2 as FQGTGA. The V gene end was trimmed by 5 bases and the J gene end by 4 bases; junction bases not matched to a gene: 18. CDR3 DNA sequence: TGTGCCAGCAGCCCAAGGGGGGGGCTAGCGGGAGGGAGGAATTACAATGAGCAGTTCTTC. It specifies CASSPRGGLAGGRNYNEQFF.

This rearrangement joins TRBV7-3 to TRBJ1-6, with TRBD1 identical over 7 bases. CDR1 and CDR2 from the germline V gene are SGHTA and FQGTGA. The CDR3 totals 15 residues. With 5 bases clipped from V and 9 bases from J, the junction kept 10 bases outside the gene matches. The CDR3 protein is CASSPTGGGSSPLHF. The DNA of the CDR3 is TGTGCCAGCAGCCCAACCGGAGGGGGCAGTTCACCCCTCCACTTT.

The chain links TRBV6-1 to TRBJ2-7; 9 bases agree with TRBD1. The germline V gene encodes CDR1 MNHNS and CDR2 SASEGT. V gave up 10 bases and J gave up 4 bases; unmatched junction bases: 8. This CDR3 is built from 13 residues. The CDR3 DNA reads as TGTGCCATAACGGGACAGGGTCGGTACGAGCAGTACTTC. This codes for CAITGQGRYEQYF.

This rearrangement joins TRBV25-1 to TRBJ2-7; D might be TRBD1 (5 bases). The CDR3 sequence is 13 residues long. Germline CDR1 MGHDK, CDR2 SYGVNS. The ends were cut back, 8 bases at V and 2 bases at J, with 13 bases in the middle. The CDR3 loop reads CASRRDIPYEQYF. Written as DNA, the CDR3 is TGTGCCAGCCGCAGGGATATACCCTACGAGCAGTACTTC.

The chain is built from TRBV11-3 and TRBJ2-7, with TRBD1 matching 7 bases. The CDR3 sequence is 16 residues long. J lost 0 bases, V lost 5 bases, and 10 bases had no gene match. Germline CDR1 SGHNT, CDR2 YENEEA. CDR3 residues: CASSHPGQLSSYEQYF. The CDR3 coding sequence is TGTGCCAGCAGCCACCCGGGACAGCTAAGCTCCTACGAGCAGTACTTC.

A single count supports this clone. The gene calls are TRBV13 and TRBJ2-7, with D maybe TRBD2 (5 bases). The germline V and J ends were trimmed by 1 base and 0 bases, with 13 bases remaining between them. Germline-derived CDR1 and CDR2 are PRHDT and FYEKMQ (reference sequence). The CDR3 contains 16 residues. The CDR3 protein is CASSLASSGPSYEQYF. CDR3 bases: TGTGCCAGCAGCTTAGCTAGCTCCGGTCCCTCCTACGAGCAGTACTTC.

The V and J genes are TRBV11-3 and TRBJ2-7; 8 nucleotides line up with TRBD2. This CDR3 has 20 residues. J gave up 2 bases and V 3 bases, and 21 bases lay outside the gene matches. The germline gives CDR1 SGHNT, CDR2 YENEEA. The DNA for the CDR3 is TGTGCCAGCAGCTTTCAAGCGTGGCAGGGACTTAGCGGGATCGCCTACGAGCAGTACTTC. It is translated as CASSFQAWQGLSGIAYEQYF.

The chain recombines TRBV27 with TRBJ2-6; D may be TRBD1 (6 bases). The CDR3 totals 16 residues. Germline V lookup: CDR1 MNHEY, CDR2 SMNVEV (reference sequence). V lost 2 bases to trimming and J lost 2 bases, with 10 bases between them. CDR3 sequence (DNA): TGTGCCAGCAGTTTAATTGGGGGCGCTGGGGCCAACGTCCTGACTTTC. It yields the protein CASSLIGGAGANVLTF.

This clone came up a few times. This sample also contains other DNA sequences that code for the same CDR3. The chain has TRBV7-3 and TRBJ2-1; no definite D call. The germline CDR1 and CDR2 sequences are SGHTA and FQGTGA. The ends were cut back, 1 base at V and 5 bases at J, with 6 bases in the middle. The CDR3 consists of 13 residues. The CDR3 is CASSLSGDNEQFF. As DNA, the CDR3 is TGTGCCAGCAGCTTAAGCGGAGACAATGAGCAGTTCTTC.

The chain's CDR3 is CAWVGAGAGGNQPQHF. In DNA form, the CDR3 reads TGTGCCTGGGTGGGGGCTGGGGCAGGGGGCAATCAGCCCCAGCATTTT. J is TRBJ1-5 and V is TRBV30; TRBD1 is a possible D gene (6 bases). From germline, CDR1 is GTSNPN and CDR2 SVGIG (reference sequence). This CDR3 contains 16 residues. V lost 5 bases and J lost 2, with 19 bases in between.

This chain connects TRBV2 to TRBJ2-7; D might be TRBD1 (6 bases). CDR3 length: 12 residues. Germline assignment: CDR1 SNHLY and CDR2 FYNNEI. Trimming removed 6 bases at V and 7 bases at J, with 13 bases between. Here the CDR3 DNA reads TGTGCCAGCAGGACAGGCTTGAGAGAGCAGTACTTC. Translated: CASRTGLREQYF.

This clone is a singleton in its sample. This chain links TRBV19 with TRBJ1-4; 10 bases agree with TRBD1. The CDR3 has 19 residues. Per germline, CDR1 LNHDA and CDR2 SQIVND (reference sequence). J was trimmed by 7 bases and V by 1 base; bases with no gene match: 15. The CDR3 coding sequence is TGTGCCAGTAGTATAGCCATTATCCCCCTGACAGGGGGCTTTGAAAAACTGTTTTTT. Amino acid sequence: CASSIAIIPLTGGFEKLFF.

The genes are TRBV5-1 and TRBJ2-5; 7 bases are shared with TRBD1. The ends lost 4 bases at V and 3 bases at J; junction bases unmatched: 9. Per germline, CDR1 SGHRS and CDR2 YFSETQ. The CDR3 extends over 15 amino acids. CDR3 sequence: CASSPAWTGEETQYF. CDR3 coding DNA: TGCGCCAGCAGCCCCGCCTGGACAGGCGAAGAGACCCAGTACTTC.

V is TRBV7-3 and J is TRBJ2-1; 8 bases are a match to TRBD2. In germline, CDR1 is SGHTA, CDR2 FQGTGA. CDR3 length: 14 amino acids. With V trimmed by 2 bases and J by 5 bases, 2 bases remained unmatched. This chain's CDR3 is CASSLQAGDNEQFF. CDR3 nucleotides: TGTGCCAGCAGCTTACAAGCGGGAGACAATGAGCAGTTCTTC.

This clone was observed a few times. The chain is built from TRBV4-3 and TRBJ2-1; the D is unclear. Germline values: CDR1 LGHNA, CDR2 YSLEER. The CDR3 spans 14 residues. The V and J ends lost 0 bases and 3 bases respectively, with 6 bases between them. The DNA for the CDR3 is TGCGCCAGCAGCCAAGATCGGAGCTACAATGAGCAGTTCTTC. Translating it yields CASSQDRSYNEQFF.

The chain couples TRBV7-2 to TRBJ1-1, with TRBD1 matching over 7 bases. Trimming at V came to 1 base and at J to 3 bases, leaving 2 bases not matched to a gene. Germline V CDR1 and CDR2: SGHTA, FQGNSA. CDR3 length: 14 residues. The DNA for the CDR3 is TGTGCCAGCAGCTTAGGAACAGGGGACACTGAAGCTTTCTTT. Translation: CASSLGTGDTEAFF. The whole variable domain, remainder taken from reference TRBV7-2 and TRBJ1-1, is GAGVSQSPSNKVTEKGKDVELRCDPISGHTALYWYRQSLGQGLEFLIYFQGNSAPDKSGLPSDRFSAERTGGSVSTLTIQRTQQEDSAVYLCASSLGTGDTEAFFGQGTRLTVV.

This chain links TRBV19 with TRBJ1-2; 7 bases are shared with TRBD1. This CDR3 has 15 amino acids. Trimming cost V 4 bases and J 0 bases; bases outside gene matches: 5. Per the germline V gene, CDR1 is LNHDA and CDR2 is SQIVND (reference sequence). The CDR3 DNA follows: TGTGCCAGTAGTACGTGGGACAGAGCTAACTATGGCTACACCTTC. Translation: CASSTWDRANYGYTF.

The V gene is TRBV7-6, the J gene TRBJ2-1; no definite D call. Germline V gene sequence: CDR1 SGHVS, CDR2 FNYEAQ. CDR3 size: 15 residues. The V end was cut by 6 bases, the J end by 0 bases, with 12 bases between. Written as DNA, the CDR3 is TGTGCCAGCAGTTCATCCTTCAGCTCCTACAATGAGCAGTTCTTC. It yields the protein CASSSSFSSYNEQFF.

This chain connects TRBV7-9 to TRBJ2-1, with D tentatively TRBD1 (5 bases). CDR1 is SEHNR, CDR2 FQNEAQ, per germline (reference sequence). V lost 1 base, J lost 6 bases, and 16 bases lay in between. CDR3 length equals 16 residues. For the CDR3, the DNA is TGTGCCAGCAGCTTAGGACTGGGGCACCCCACCAATGAGCAGTTCTTC. Translated: CASSLGLGHPTNEQFF.

The J gene is TRBJ2-3, the V gene TRBV13, with 7 bases identical to TRBD2. Losses at the gene ends were 5 bases for V and 8 bases for J; bases not matched to a gene: 13. Germline values: CDR1 PRHDT, CDR2 FYEKMQ (reference sequence). The CDR3 sequence is 15 residues long. The CDR3 region is CASSTTSANLPTQYF. The CDR3 DNA is TGTGCCAGCAGCACAACTAGCGCGAACCTTCCTACGCAGTATTTT.

The chain has TRBV21-1 and TRBJ2-2; the DNA was not compared with TRBD2, the D call given in the table. TRBV21-1 corresponds to a pseudogene. The CDR3 sequence is 16 residues long. CDR3 DNA: TGTGCCAGCAGCAGTCCCACGTGTACTAACACCGGGGAGCTGTTTTTT. Amino acid sequence: CASSSPTCTNTGELFF.

The chain joins TRBV5-6 to TRBJ2-5, with D possibly matching TRBD1 (5 bases). The CDR3 spans 15 residues. Germline CDR1 is SGHDT and CDR2 is YYEEEE. The V gene lost 0 bases and the J gene lost 7 bases, with 16 bases spanning the gap. The CDR3 sequence: CASSLAQARGGTQYF. CDR3 nucleotides: TGTGCCAGCAGCTTGGCACAGGCAAGGGGCGGGACCCAGTACTTC.